Sequencing of this TCR beta chain was carried out in a study of post-analysis software for immune sequencing data. The study's findings and limits: Under the F measure, samples that were prepared in one batch clustered strongly together. Higher frequency in patients than in controls was seen for about five TRBV segments, with TRBV5-6, TRBV5-1 and TRBV20-1 among them.

Remarks on this clonotype: Its antigen is unidentified.

Carried by the TCR beta cDNA libraries were unique molecular identifiers. TCRdb itself ran the PCR reads through MiXCR, one entry per CDR3 protein. Found here are hundreds of thousands of distinct CDR3 sequences, roughly 27% of them singletons; the top ten hold roughly 0.57%. V lost 0 bases, J lost 7 bases, and 5 bases stayed unmatched. Germline loops: CDR1 SGHAT, CDR2 FQNNGV. This CDR3 region has 15 residues. This sequence originates from a girl aged 5-17 years with multiple sclerosis. The V and J genes are TRBV11-2 and TRBJ2-1; TRBD2 agrees at 8 bases. What was sequenced was blood. This chain's CDR3 is CASSLEAGVVNEQFF. The CDR3, as DNA: TGTGCCAGCAGCTTAGAAGCGGGGGTAGTAAATGAGCAGTTCTTC.